These 22 T cell receptor beta chains were all obtained from the same sample, sequenced in a study of human T cells and chemical hapten exposure. TCRdb re-derived calls from the RACE reads in MiXCR, one entry per CDR3 protein. The sample includes around 150,000 distinct CDR3 sequences, approximately 14% of them seen just once. Regarding time point: patch test 1, 2 weeks after DPC sensitization. Treatment denoted: therapeutic diphenylcyclopropenone sensitization with weekly scalp DPC. The sample consisted of whole blood, taken in connection with sensitization to the hapten diphenylcyclopropenone (DPC). Every receptor here comes from a woman in her 30s with alopecia areata. Some clones in this sample may be carry-over from other donors' samples.

V gene TRBV5-1 combines with J gene TRBJ2-5; TRBD1 aligns across 9 bases. The CDR3 has 14 amino acids. V dropped 1 base and J dropped 5; count of bases not matched to a gene: 3. The germline V gene encodes CDR1 SGHRS and CDR2 YFSETQ. CDR3 nucleotide sequence: TGCGCCAGCAGCTTGATCGGACAGGGGGAGACCCAGTACTTC. Encoded protein: CASSLIGQGETQYF.

V is TRBV28 and J is TRBJ2-7; 8 bases agree with TRBD1. J lost 1 base, V lost 3 bases, and 5 bases had no gene match. The CDR3 spans 15 residues. Germline V gene data show CDR1 as MDHEN and CDR2 as SYDVKM. CDR3 residues: CASSFPDRGSYEQYF. The CDR3 bases are TGTGCCAGCAGTTTCCCCGACAGGGGATCCTACGAGCAGTACTTC.

This clonotype was detected only a few times. The rearrangement links TRBV10-1 to TRBJ1-1; D perhaps matches TRBD1 (6 bases). The CDR3 length is 12 residues. Trimming cost V 4 bases and J 8 bases, with 11 bases left between them. Germline V gives CDR1 WNHNN, CDR2 SYGVQD (reference sequence). Written as DNA, the CDR3 is TGCGCCAGCAGTGTTGGAACAGGGGAAGCTTTCTTT. This codes for CASSVGTGEAFF.

The gene calls are TRBV6-2 or TRBV6-3 and TRBJ2-1; D perhaps matches TRBD1 (6 bases). The length of the CDR3 is 17 residues. Trimming stripped 4 bases from V and 5 bases from J, with 21 bases between. Germline-derived CDR1 and CDR2 are MNHEY and SVGEGT. The CDR3 protein is CASSWGPIPADHNEQFF. The CDR3 bases are TGTGCCAGCAGTTGGGGGCCAATTCCGGCAGACCACAATGAGCAGTTCTTC.

J is TRBJ1-2 and V is TRBV29-1; tentatively, D is TRBD1 (5 bases). This CDR3 comprises 15 residues. V lost 1 base and J lost 4, with 16 bases in between. Per germline, CDR1 SQVTM and CDR2 ANQGSEA. Here the CDR3 DNA reads TGCAGCGTTGAAGTTGGGTCAGGGCCGCGCTATGGCTACACCTTC. It encodes CSVEVGSGPRYGYTF. The variable domain in full, completed from reference TRBV29-1 and TRBJ1-2, reads SAVISQKPSRDICQRGTSLTIQCQVDSQVTMMFWYRQQPGQSLTLIATANQGSEATYESGFVIDKFPISRPNLTFSTLTVSNMSPEDSSIYLCSVEVGSGPRYGYTFGSGTRLTVV.

This rearrangement joins TRBV19 to TRBJ2-2, with 10 bases lining up with TRBD1. Germline lookup yields CDR1 LNHDA and CDR2 SQIVND (reference sequence). V trimming: 7 bases; J trimming: 6 bases; junction bases outside the gene matches: 5. The CDR3 runs 14 residues. Here the CDR3 DNA reads TGTGCCAGTAACAGACAGGGGGCGGCCGGGGAGCTGTTTTTT. It is translated as CASNRQGAAGELFF.

The V call is TRBV18, the J call TRBJ2-4, with TRBD1 identical over 8 bases. In germline, CDR1 is KGHSH, CDR2 LQKENI. CDR3 length: 15 amino acids. V lost 3 bases and J lost 1; bases outside the gene matches: 2. The CDR3 spells CASSPRQGAKNIQYF. CDR3 DNA sequence: TGTGCCAGCTCACCCCGACAGGGGGCCAAAAACATTCAGTACTTC.

In this sample, this clonotype turned up a few times. V and J are TRBV6-4 and TRBJ2-2; TRBD1 matches at 8 bases. Germline V lookup: CDR1 MRHNA, CDR2 SNTAGT. The V gene end was trimmed by 10 bases and the J gene end by 1 base; junction bases not matched to a gene: 5. The CDR3 is 14 amino acids. The CDR3 loop is CATRQGQNTGELFF. The CDR3 coding sequence is TGTGCCACCAGACAGGGGCAGAACACCGGGGAGCTGTTTTTT.

In this sample, this clonotype turned up a few times. The chain has TRBV3-1 and TRBJ2-7; D possibly corresponds to TRBD1 (5 bases). In germline, CDR1 is LGHDT, CDR2 YNNKEL (reference sequence). This CDR3 spans 15 amino acids. The V end lost 3 bases, the J end lost 2 bases, and 14 bases lay between the germline ends. The CDR3: CASSHQGGHTYEQYF. CDR3 bases: TGTGCCAGCAGCCACCAGGGCGGACATACCTACGAGCAGTACTTC.

This clonotype was seen a few times. The CDR3 loop reads CASSGNEQYF. For the CDR3, the DNA is TGTGCCAGCTCCGGGAACGAGCAGTACTTC. The chain has TRBV5-5 and TRBJ2-7, with D maybe TRBD2 (5 bases). This CDR3 is built from 10 residues. The V and J ends lost 7 bases and 5 bases respectively, with 7 bases between them. The germline V gene has CDR1 SGHKS and CDR2 YYEKEE (reference sequence).

This clonotype was counted only a few times. This chain links TRBV5-1 with TRBJ2-2; D possibly corresponds to TRBD1 (6 bases). Between the trimmed V and J ends, which lost 5 bases and 3 bases, there was a span of 11 bases. Germline assignment: CDR1 SGHRS and CDR2 YFSETQ. This CDR3 has 14 residues. CDR3 DNA: TGCGCCAGCAGAAGAGGGGGTGACACCGGGGAGCTGTTTTTT. It specifies CASRRGGDTGELFF.

This clonotype came up many times. V gene TRBV6-2 or TRBV6-3 combines with J gene TRBJ1-1; possibly TRBD1 for D (6 bases). The V end lost 5 bases, the J end lost 5 bases, and 27 bases lay between the germline ends. The germline V gene encodes CDR1 MNHEY and CDR2 SVGEGT. This CDR3 has 18 residues. The CDR3 sequence is CASSHFGFRRGRGTEAFF. The CDR3 DNA reads TGTGCCAGCAGTCACTTCGGCTTCAGAAGGGGAAGGGGGACTGAAGCTTTCTTT.

This clonotype turned up a few times. The chain couples TRBV6-2 or TRBV6-3 to TRBJ1-1; D possibly corresponds to TRBD1 (5 bases). CDR3 length equals 11 residues. Trimming took off 7 bases at V and 4 bases at J, with 7 bases between the two ends. CDR1 and CDR2 from the germline V gene are MNHEY and SVGEGT. The CDR3 DNA sequence: TGTGCCAGCAACCAGGGCACTGAAGCTTTCTTT. This translates into CASNQGTEAFF.

The chain employs TRBV28 and TRBJ2-7, with TRBD2 matching over 9 bases. CDR1 is MDHEN, CDR2 SYDVKM, per germline. V trimming: 0 bases; J trimming: 3 bases; junction bases outside the gene matches: 3. This CDR3 is built from 15 residues. Here the CDR3 DNA reads TGTGCCAGCAGTTTATGGGCTAGCGGGGACTACGAGCAGTACTTC. Residues: CASSLWASGDYEQYF.

This sequence joins TRBV18 and TRBJ2-7; 10 bases line up with TRBD1. The V gene's germline CDR1 is KGHSH and CDR2 LQKENI. V dropped 6 bases and J dropped 0; count of bases not matched to a gene: 5. This CDR3 spans 15 amino acids. CDR3 DNA sequence: TGTGCCAGCTCTCCCGGGACAGGGGCCTCCTACGAGCAGTACTTC. Its protein is CASSPGTGASYEQYF.

This clonotype was found a few times. The chain uses TRBV28 and TRBJ1-2, with TRBD1 as a possible D gene (5 bases). Trimming left V 6 bases short and J 5 bases short, with 13 bases between. From germline, CDR1 is MDHEN and CDR2 SYDVKM. The CDR3 loop spans 13 amino acids. CDR3 residues: CASRPGGRYGYTF. The CDR3 DNA is TGTGCCAGCAGGCCCGGGGGAAGGTATGGCTACACCTTC.

The chain couples TRBV7-2 to TRBJ2-2; no reliable D call. V lost 3 bases and J lost 2, with 7 bases in between. Germline values: CDR1 SGHTA, CDR2 FQGNSA. The CDR3 sequence is 14 residues long. The CDR3 DNA sequence: TGTGCCAGCAGCTTCCAGGACAACACCGGGGAGCTGTTTTTT. Protein product: CASSFQDNTGELFF.

This clonotype has a count of ten or more. The chain joins TRBV18 to TRBJ1-5, with unresolved D. Trimming pared 3 bases from V and 1 base from J, leaving 7 bases between. This CDR3 contains 14 residues. Germline V lookup: CDR1 KGHSH, CDR2 LQKENI. The DNA for the CDR3 is TGTGCCAGCTCACCGCAACGGAGCAATCAGCCCCAGCATTTT. This translates into CASSPQRSNQPQHF.

At least ten counts were recorded for this clonotype. The J gene is TRBJ2-7, the V gene TRBV12-3 or TRBV12-4; the D is unclear. Deletions cut 2 bases from V and 3 bases from J, with 8 bases between. There are 13 residues in the CDR3. In DNA form, the CDR3 reads TGTGCCAGCAGTTTAAGTGTCAGCTACGAGCAGTACTTC. This codes for CASSLSVSYEQYF.

This clonotype was detected ten times or more. The CDR3 loop is CASSLATYNEQFF. The CDR3 region has the DNA TGTGCCAGCAGCTTAGCCACCTACAATGAGCAGTTCTTC. The chain couples TRBV11-2 to TRBJ2-1; D is undetermined. Trimming shortened V by 1 base and J by 2 bases, and 3 bases separated the two germline ends. There are 13 residues in the CDR3. Per the germline V gene, CDR1 is SGHAT and CDR2 is FQNNGV.

This clonotype was counted only a few times. The rearrangement links TRBV6-5 to TRBJ1-3; possibly TRBD1 for D (5 bases). The CDR3 is 14 amino acids. Germline V CDR1 and CDR2: MNHEY, SVGAGI. Between the trimmed V and J ends, which lost 6 bases and 1 base, there was a span of 10 bases. CDR3 region: CASRPRTSGNTIYF. The CDR3 DNA follows: TGTGCCAGCAGGCCGAGGACATCTGGAAACACCATATATTTT.

This clonotype was seen at least ten times. The V gene is TRBV20-1, the J gene TRBJ1-6, with TRBD1 as a possible D gene (6 bases). Trimming pared 3 bases from V and 0 bases from J, leaving 15 bases between. CDR1 is DFQATT and CDR2 is SNEGSKA in the germline V gene (reference sequence). The length of the CDR3 is 17 residues. The CDR3 loop is CSASETGRSSYNSPLHF. CDR3 in DNA: TGCAGTGCTAGCGAGACAGGAAGAAGCTCCTATAATTCACCCCTCCACTTT.